Listed here are 4 T cell receptor beta chains from one sample, sequenced in a study of control samples from healthy donors and cancer patients. Clones were read by immunoSEQ multiplex PCR, and TCRdb kept only the in-frame ones, dropping some. The sample shows roughly 130,000 clones, approximately 90% of them seen only once. Sequenced material: blood. The receptors shown here come from a man younger than 35 in good health.

V usage is TRBV4-1 and J usage is TRBJ1-3; maybe TRBD1 (5 bases). Per the germline V gene, CDR1 is MGHRA and CDR2 is YSYEKL. Between the trimmed V and J ends, which lost 7 bases and 0 bases, there was a span of 10 bases. The CDR3 length is 14 residues. CDR3 residues: CASTKGFSGNTIYF. The CDR3 DNA reads as TGCGCCAGCACCAAGGGGTTCTCTGGAAACACCATATATTTT.

The chain has TRBV5-5 and TRBJ1-3, with D unclear. V dropped 3 bases and J dropped 0 bases, with 7 bases sitting between them. The CDR3 consists of 14 residues. CDR1 and CDR2 (germline): SGHKS, YYEKEE (reference sequence). The CDR3 is CASSWGSSGNTIYF. Here the CDR3 DNA reads TGTGCCAGCAGCTGGGGAAGCTCTGGAAACACCATATATTTT.

The chain uses TRBV5-1 and TRBJ1-5; D is unresolved. Trimming cost V 4 bases and J 4 bases, with 6 bases left between them. From germline, CDR1 is SGHRS and CDR2 YFSETQ. This CDR3 contains 12 residues. CDR3 sequence reads: CASSAGNQPQHF. The CDR3 nucleotides are TGCGCCAGCAGCGCAGGAAATCAGCCCCAGCATTTT.

Comment on this clone: The same CDR3 is also encoded by other DNA sequences in this sample. This rearrangement joins TRBV19 to TRBJ1-5; D is unresolved. The CDR3 is made up of 14 amino acids. In germline, CDR1 is LNHDA, CDR2 SQIVND (reference sequence). Trimming left V 1 base short and J 0 bases short, with 4 bases between. CDR3 in amino acids: CASSIGGSNQPQHF. DNA for the CDR3: TGTGCCAGTAGTATAGGCGGTAGCAATCAGCCCCAGCATTTT. Full variable domain (rest looked up from reference TRBV19 and TRBJ1-5): DGGITQSPKYLFRKEGQNVTLSCEQNLNHDAMYWYRQDPGQGLRLIYYSQIVNDFQKGDIAEGYSVSREKKESFPLTVTSAQKNPTAFYLCASSIGGSNQPQHFGDGTRLSIL.